The clone carrying this T cell receptor (beta chain) was observed many times. The entry originates in a study of patients and donors after allogeneic stem cell transplantation. TCRdb analysed the RT-PCR reads with MiXCR anew, one entry per CDR3 protein. The profile shows 150,000 to 200,000 distinct CDR3 sequences, about 30% of them singletons. This receptor was identified in a human donor who was either an allogeneic HSCT recipient or a stem cell or donor lymphocyte infusion donor (not recorded which). It is not recorded whose cells these are; they may come from a transplant donor. Sequencing used blood, either unsorted or a sorted T cell fraction (not recorded which).

As DNA, the CDR3 is TGTGCCACCACGGGGGTCACAGATACGCAGTATTTT. It translates to CATTGVTDTQYF. The chain employs TRBV10-3 and TRBJ2-3, with D tentatively TRBD2 (6 bases). V gave up 10 bases and J gave up 2 bases, with 10 bases separating them. The CDR3 totals 12 residues. Germline V gene sequence: CDR1 ENHRY, CDR2 SYGVKD.